This T cell receptor beta chain was obtained from a study of cytomegalovirus exposure and HLA in healthy donors. Study-level background: A subsequent analysis reported that the roughly 120 validation repertoires were produced on the same platform that had also been used for the approximately 710 first-cohort repertoires.

Notes on this clone: Its specificity is unknown.

Germline V gives CDR1 SGHTA, CDR2 FQGNSA. V trimming: 8 bases; J trimming: 5 bases; junction bases outside the gene matches: 17. The CDR3 contains 16 residues. Points from the study as a whole: In vitro experiments confirmed that a few CMV-associated chains were specific for CMV antigens. First-cohort TCR clusters tended to co-occur in the roughly 130 validation repertoires, a later analysis found. Most TCR sequences showed up rarely, but some public TCRs showed up in many donors.

TCRdb keeps only in-frame clones here, not all; method: immunoSEQ multiplex PCR. The table lists 100,000 to 150,000 clones, about 90% of them singletons. The sequenced sample was PBMCs. The genes are TRBV7-2 and TRBJ1-2; the match to TRBD1 covers 7 bases. The TCR comes from a woman aged 18-35 years in good health and CMV-seronegative. The CDR3 spells CASDEQGSPPLYGYTF. CDR3 bases: TGTGCCAGCGACGAACAGGGGTCACCCCCCCTATATGGCTACACCTTC.